This TCR beta chain originates from a study of blood T cell repertoires in COVID-19. How the authors handled the data: Estimation of nucleated cell counts was performed using reference gene primer amplification. Data came from immunoSEQ multiplex PCR; TCRdb stores just in-frame clones and leaves some out. For V, J and clone size, that table is used; D and trimming come from the DNA. The sample lists under 500,000 clones, roughly 87% occurring once. The study drew participants aged about 18 to 90 years from roughly 25 US areas. CDR3 length: 18 amino acids. The germline V gene encodes CDR1 LNHDA and CDR2 SQIVND (reference sequence). The V end lost 1 base, the J end lost 1 base, and 14 bases lay between the germline ends. This clone was recorded only once.

Sequencing was performed on PBMCs or T cells enriched from blood (not recorded which). This sequence was found in a woman in her late teens or twenties with acute COVID-19. The chain recombines TRBV19 with TRBJ1-6; TRBD1 is a possible D gene (5 bases). CDR3 DNA sequence: TGTGCCAGTAGTATAGGGAGAAGGGGCGCTTCCTATAATTCACCCCTCCACTTT. Translating it yields CASSIGRRGASYNSPLHF.